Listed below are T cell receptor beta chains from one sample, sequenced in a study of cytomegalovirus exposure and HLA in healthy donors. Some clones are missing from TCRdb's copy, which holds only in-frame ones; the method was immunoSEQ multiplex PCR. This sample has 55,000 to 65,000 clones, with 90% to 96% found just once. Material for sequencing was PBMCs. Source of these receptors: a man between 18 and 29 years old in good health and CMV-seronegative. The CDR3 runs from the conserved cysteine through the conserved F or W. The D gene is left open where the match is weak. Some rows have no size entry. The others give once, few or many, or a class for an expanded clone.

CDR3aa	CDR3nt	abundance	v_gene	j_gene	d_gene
CASSAGLAGGPLDEQFF	TGTGCCAGCAGCGCCGGACTAGCGGGAGGGCCTTTGGATGAGCAGTTCTTC	-	TRBV7-8	TRBJ2-1	TRBD2
CASTDSLNRPQHF	TGTGCCAGCACCGACAGCCTAAATCGGCCCCAGCATTTT	once	TRBV28	TRBJ1-5	-
CASSPSGNRNEQFF	TGTGCCAGCAGCCCTAGCGGGAACCGCAATGAGCAGTTCTTC	once	TRBV7-6	TRBJ2-1	TRBD2
CSVEETSNEQFF	TGCAGCGTTGAAGAGACTAGTAATGAGCAGTTCTTC	once	TRBV29-1	TRBJ2-1	-
CASSHYRNTEAFF	TGTGCCAGCAGCCATTATCGGAACACTGAAGCTTTCTTT	-	TRBV14	TRBJ1-1	-
CAWKGTGSGNTIYF	TGTGCCTGGAAAGGGACAGGCTCTGGAAACACCATATATTTT	-	TRBV30	TRBJ1-3	TRBD1
CASSPRTGWHEQYF	TGTGCCAGCTCACCACGGACAGGGTGGCACGAGCAGTACTTC	-	TRBV18	TRBJ2-7	TRBD1
CASSLGFQPQHF	TGTGCCAGCAGTCTCGGGTTTCAGCCCCAGCATTTT	once	TRBV6-6	TRBJ1-5	-
CASSPYSGLFEETQYF	TGTGCCAGCAGCCCGTACTCGGGACTTTTCGAAGAGACCCAGTACTTC	-	TRBV5-5	TRBJ2-5	-
CASSWTGGTTEAFF	TGTGCCAGCAGTTGGACAGGGGGGACCACTGAAGCTTTCTTT	-	TRBV27	TRBJ1-1	TRBD1
CAISEPNRGPGYTF	TGTGCCATCAGTGAGCCCAACAGGGGGCCCGGCTACACCTTC	-	TRBV10-3	TRBJ1-2	TRBD1
CASSRDRVEGYEQYF	TGTGCCAGCAGCCGGGACAGGGTAGAAGGTTACGAGCAGTACTTC	-	TRBV5-6	TRBJ2-7	TRBD1
CASSFFQEGPYNEQFF	TGTGCCAGCAGCTTTTTTCAGGAGGGCCCCTACAATGAGCAGTTCTTC	-	TRBV11-3	TRBJ2-1	-
CASSVGRSTANTGELFF	TGTGCCAGCAGCGTAGGAAGGTCGACAGCGAACACCGGGGAGCTGTTTTTT	-	TRBV9	TRBJ2-2	-
CASSEEAGGTGELFF	TGTGCCAGCAGTGAAGAAGCGGGAGGGACCGGGGAGCTGTTTTTT	once	TRBV6-4	TRBJ2-2	TRBD2
CAAKPISTEAFF	TGCGCCGCGAAACCGATAAGCACTGAAGCTTTCTTT	-	TRBV10-2	TRBJ1-1	-
CASSLKTSGNWMGTDTQYF	TGTGCCAGCAGCCTGAAAACTAGCGGAAACTGGATGGGGACAGATACGCAGTATTTT	once	TRBV7-2	TRBJ2-3	TRBD2
CASSLSPADTQYF	TGTGCCAGCAGCTTAAGCCCCGCAGATACGCAGTATTTT	-	TRBV11-2	TRBJ2-3	-
CASSLQGNIQYF	TGTGCCAGCAGCTTACAGGGTAACATTCAGTACTTC	once	TRBV7-9	TRBJ2-4	-
CASSQVKQGFDEKLFF	TGCGCCAGCAGCCAAGTAAAACAGGGCTTTGATGAAAAACTGTTTTTT	-	TRBV4-1	TRBJ1-4	-
CAWTMAEQRYGYTF	TGTGCCTGGACTATGGCGGAACAACGCTATGGCTACACCTTC	-	TRBV30	TRBJ1-2	-
CASSVGGQGYEQYF	TGTGCCAGCAGCGTAGGGGGACAGGGCTACGAGCAGTACTTC	-	TRBV9	TRBJ2-7	TRBD1
CASRDYLGLAGGNEQFF	TGTGCCAGCAGGGACTATCTAGGGCTAGCGGGAGGTAATGAGCAGTTCTTC	-	TRBV28	TRBJ2-1	TRBD2
CASTKGLGLTDTQYF	TGTGCCAGCACCAAGGGACTAGGATTGACAGATACGCAGTATTTT	-	TRBV6-6	TRBJ2-3	TRBD2
CASSPHGLDGSYEQYF	TGTGCCAGCTCACCTCACGGCCTCGACGGGTCCTACGAGCAGTACTTC	-	TRBV18	TRBJ2-7	-
CASSPGQGEKLFF	TGTGCCAGCAGCCCGGGACAGGGCGAAAAACTGTTTTTT	-	TRBV27	TRBJ1-4	TRBD1
CASTSSRVRETQYF	TGTGCCAGCACTAGCTCACGGGTGCGAGAGACCCAGTACTTC	once	TRBV28	TRBJ2-5	-